These 24 T cell receptor beta chains originate from one sample sequenced in a study of cytomegalovirus exposure and HLA in healthy donors. The method was immunoSEQ multiplex PCR; TCRdb's version includes in-frame clones alone and lacks a portion of them. Among about 260,000 clones listed, about 90% were seen once. The material sequenced was PBMCs. The origin of the receptors is a woman aged 25-40 years in good health and CMV-seronegative.

The V call is TRBV28, the J call TRBJ2-2, with D unclear. V lost 5 bases, J lost 6 bases, and 10 bases lay in between. Germline loops: CDR1 MDHEN, CDR2 SYDVKM. This CDR3 spans 13 amino acids. CDR3 sequence: CASSQTSPGELFF. DNA for the CDR3: TGTGCCAGCAGTCAAACTTCACCCGGGGAGCTGTTTTTT.

The chain carries TRBV5-6 and TRBJ2-7; 8 bases match TRBD2. Per the germline V gene, CDR1 is SGHDT and CDR2 is YYEEEE. Unmatched junction bases numbered 6, after V lost 4 bases and J lost 0 bases. The CDR3 is 15 amino acids. The CDR3 region has the DNA TGTGCCAGCAGCCCGGGGGGGGGTGTCTCCTACGAGCAGTACTTC. Translation gives CASSPGGGVSYEQYF.

This rearrangement joins TRBV2 to TRBJ2-5; D call uncertain. The V end was cut by 8 bases, the J end by 4 bases, with 8 bases between. The germline CDR1 and CDR2 sequences are SNHLY and FYNNEI. The CDR3 loop spans 11 amino acids. CDR3 bases: TGTGCCAGCCTGAGTGCAGAGACCCAGTACTTC. Protein sequence: CASLSAETQYF. The variable domain in full, completed from reference TRBV2 and TRBJ2-5, reads EPEVTQTPSHQVTQMGQEVILRCVPISNHLYFYWYRQILGQKVEFLVSFYNNEISEKSEIFDDQFSVERPDGSNFTLKIRSTKLEDSAMYFCASLSAETQYFGPGTRLLVL.

The chain links TRBV5-1 to TRBJ1-2; D might be TRBD1 (5 bases). Trimming removed 4 bases at V and 8 bases at J, with 18 bases between. The CDR3 is made up of 14 amino acids. The V gene's germline CDR1 is SGHRS and CDR2 YFSETQ. CDR3 in amino acids: CASSLTNQGRGYTF. The CDR3 bases are TGCGCCAGCAGCCTCACAAACCAGGGTCGGGGCTACACCTTC.

This chain connects TRBV7-8 to TRBJ1-1; a possible D gene is TRBD1 (6 bases). CDR1 and CDR2 (germline): SGHVS, FQNEAQ. The germline V and J ends were trimmed by 6 bases and 2 bases, with 16 bases remaining between them. CDR3 length: 15 amino acids. CDR3 protein: CASSITSTGNTEAFF. Here the CDR3 DNA reads TGTGCCAGCAGTATCACCTCGACAGGCAACACTGAAGCTTTCTTT. The entire variable domain, with the rest obtained from reference TRBV7-8 and TRBJ1-1, is as follows: GAGVSQSPRYKVAKRGQDVALRCDPISGHVSLFWYQQALGQGPEFLTYFQNEAQLDKSGLPSDRFFAERPEGSVSTLKIQRTQQEDSAVYLCASSITSTGNTEAFFGQGTRLTVV.

This clone occurred once. V usage is TRBV28 and J usage is TRBJ1-5; D unclear. CDR3 length: 16 amino acids. Germline lookup yields CDR1 MDHEN and CDR2 SYDVKM. Deletions cut 2 bases from V and 1 base from J, with 12 bases between. The CDR3 DNA is TGTGCCAGCAGTTTAGAAGGCAGTGTAAGCAATCAGCCCCAGCATTTT. Amino acids: CASSLEGSVSNQPQHF.

The CDR3 DNA reads TGTGCCAGCAGCTTTGGTGCAGGAGAGACCCAGTACTTC. Translation: CASSFGAGETQYF. This rearrangement joins TRBV11-2 to TRBJ2-5; D unclear. The V gene's germline CDR1 is SGHAT and CDR2 FQNNGV. This CDR3 is 13 amino acids long. V lost 3 bases, J lost 4 bases, and 9 bases lay in between.

This clone came up once. V and J are TRBV27 and TRBJ2-7; D possibly corresponds to TRBD1 (6 bases). V gave up 3 bases and J gave up 3 bases, with 15 bases separating them. Germline CDR1 reads MNHEY; CDR2 reads SMNVEV (reference sequence). The CDR3 length is 15 residues. CDR3 sequence reads: CASSLGQGPGYEQYF. CDR3 sequence (DNA): TGTGCCAGCAGTTTGGGCCAGGGGCCCGGCTACGAGCAGTACTTC.

The rearrangement links TRBV28 to TRBJ2-3; D unresolved. This CDR3 is 14 amino acids long. The V gene's germline CDR1 is MDHEN and CDR2 SYDVKM. V gave up 3 bases and J gave up 4 bases, with 11 bases separating them. CDR3 coding DNA: TGTGCCAGCAGTTTCCCCCCAAGCTCAGATACGCAGTATTTT. It translates to CASSFPPSSDTQYF. The full variable domain, rest sourced from reference TRBV28 and TRBJ2-3, is DVKVTQSSRYLVKRTGEKVFLECVQDMDHENMFWYRQDPGLGLRLIYFSYDVKMKEKGDIPEGYSVSREKKERFSLILESASTNQTSMYLCASSFPPSSDTQYFGPGTRLTVL.

This chain joins TRBV29-1 and TRBJ2-5; D might be TRBD1 (6 bases). Germline V CDR1 and CDR2: SQVTM, ANQGSEA. With 0 bases removed from V and 4 bases from J, the gap between germline ends came to 12 bases. The CDR3 has 14 amino acids. In DNA form, the CDR3 reads TGCAGCGTTGAAGATCATCAGGGGCGAGAGACCCAGTACTTC. Residues: CSVEDHQGRETQYF.

The rearrangement joins TRBV4-3 to TRBJ2-1; TRBD2 aligns across 11 bases. The V gene's germline CDR1 is LGHNA and CDR2 YSLEER. This CDR3 region has 15 residues. J gave up 10 bases and V 3 bases, and 8 bases lay outside the gene matches. CDR3 region: CASSQTSGISGEQFF. DNA for the CDR3: TGCGCCAGCAGCCAGACTAGCGGGATTTCTGGCGAGCAGTTCTTC.

V gene TRBV7-3 combines with J gene TRBJ2-1; the match to TRBD2 covers 10 bases. The CDR3 runs 14 residues. In germline, CDR1 is SGHTA, CDR2 FQGTGA. J gave up 7 bases and V 2 bases, and 2 bases lay outside the gene matches. The CDR3 protein is CASSLGSGRNEQFF. In nucleotides, the CDR3 is TGTGCCAGCAGCTTAGGTAGCGGGAGGAATGAGCAGTTCTTC.

The J gene is TRBJ2-3, the V gene TRBV6-6; no clear D. Germline V gene sequence: CDR1 MNHNY, CDR2 SVGAGI (reference sequence). With 2 bases removed from V and 2 bases from J, the gap between germline ends came to 14 bases. This CDR3 region has 16 residues. CDR3 region: CASSYPHGPVTDTQYF. In DNA, the CDR3 is TGTGCCAGCAGTTACCCCCACGGACCCGTCACAGATACGCAGTATTTT.

This clone was detected once. The V gene is TRBV13, the J gene TRBJ2-2; 8 bases agree with TRBD2. In germline, CDR1 is PRHDT, CDR2 FYEKMQ (reference sequence). This CDR3 contains 16 residues. After removal of 6 bases from V and 1 base from J, the junction contained 7 bases not matched to a gene. CDR3 loop: CASSKGLAGNTGELFF. In DNA, the CDR3 is TGTGCCAGCAGTAAGGGGCTAGCGGGGAACACCGGGGAGCTGTTTTTT.

This clone showed up just once. The chain combines TRBV6-5 with TRBJ2-7; 8 bases align to TRBD1. Germline CDR1 MNHEY, CDR2 SVGAGI. This CDR3 comprises 15 residues. After removal of 6 bases from V and 3 bases from J, the junction contained 10 bases not matched to a gene. The chain's CDR3 is CASRSAGTGDYEQYF. CDR3 DNA sequence: TGTGCCAGCAGATCCGCCGGGACAGGAGACTACGAGCAGTACTTC.

V gene TRBV11-3 combines with J gene TRBJ2-7; D ambiguous. Germline-derived CDR1 and CDR2 are SGHNT and YENEEA. The CDR3 is made up of 14 amino acids. V lost 2 bases to trimming and J lost 0 bases, with 8 bases between them. The CDR3 protein is CASSLRPLSYEQYF. DNA of the CDR3: TGTGCCAGCAGCTTAAGGCCCCTCTCCTACGAGCAGTACTTC.

The chain combines TRBV27 with TRBJ2-4; tentative D call: TRBD2 (7 bases). Per the germline V gene, CDR1 is MNHEY and CDR2 is SMNVEV (reference sequence). The CDR3 length is 15 residues. Trimming stripped 2 bases from V and 9 bases from J, with 17 bases between. In DNA, the CDR3 is TGTGCCAGCAGTTTAAATTCGCGGGGGCTTACCATTCAGTACTTC. It codes for CASSLNSRGLTIQYF.

This chain links TRBV7-6 with TRBJ2-1; 7 bases align to TRBD2. The CDR3 is made up of 13 amino acids. Germline V CDR1 and CDR2: SGHVS, FNYEAQ. V lost 2 bases, J lost 8 bases, and 3 bases stayed unmatched. CDR3 amino acids: CASSLRLAHEQFF. CDR3 sequence (DNA): TGTGCCAGCAGCTTAAGACTAGCTCATGAGCAGTTCTTC.

The chain uses TRBV6-5 and TRBJ1-3; TRBD1 matches 7 bases. V shed 6 bases and J 0 bases; nucleotides not matched to a gene: 5. Germline lookup yields CDR1 MNHEY and CDR2 SVGAGI. CDR3 length equals 15 residues. The CDR3 reads CASSPDRYSGNTIYF. The CDR3 nucleotides are TGTGCCAGCAGCCCGGACAGGTACTCTGGAAACACCATATATTTT.

The chain couples TRBV2 to TRBJ1-5; D perhaps matches TRBD1 (5 bases). CDR3 size: 13 residues. Per the germline V gene, CDR1 is SNHLY and CDR2 is FYNNEI. The V end lost 7 bases, the J end lost 3 bases, and 10 bases lay between the germline ends. Here the CDR3 reads CASKEQDNQPQHF. The CDR3 nucleotides read TGTGCCAGCAAGGAACAGGACAATCAGCCCCAGCATTTT.

This chain joins TRBV4-1 and TRBJ1-2; a weak D match, TRBD1 (6 bases). V was pared by 2 bases and J by 5 bases, with 15 bases between. This CDR3 comprises 15 residues. Looked up from germline, CDR1 is MGHRA and CDR2 is YSYEKL. CDR3 sequence reads: CASSQSGTRDYGYTF. As DNA, the CDR3 is TGCGCCAGCAGCCAATCCGGGACACGAGATTATGGCTACACCTTC.

The chain has TRBV4-3 and TRBJ2-4; D is possibly TRBD2 (6 bases). V lost 0 bases and J 1 base, leaving 16 bases between the germline ends. This CDR3 is 18 amino acids long. Germline CDR1 LGHNA, CDR2 YSLEER. The CDR3 spells CASSQDREEWGAKNIQYF. The CDR3, as DNA: TGCGCCAGCAGCCAAGACAGGGAGGAGTGGGGGGCCAAAAACATTCAGTACTTC.

This clone was recorded a few times. The chain recombines TRBV7-3 with TRBJ2-2, with 7 bases matching TRBD1. The CDR3 contains 15 residues. V lost 5 bases, J lost 4 bases, and 7 bases stayed unmatched. CDR1 SGHTA and CDR2 FQGTGA come from the germline V gene. DNA of the CDR3: TGTGCCAGCAGCGCGACTTGGACAGGCACCGGGGAGCTGTTTTTT. Its translation: CASSATWTGTGELFF.

This clone was seen just once. The J gene is TRBJ2-1, the V gene TRBV11-3; TRBD2 is a possible D gene (6 bases). The CDR3 runs 11 residues. The V and J ends lost 0 bases and 13 bases respectively, with 7 bases between them. Germline assignment: CDR1 SGHNT and CDR2 YENEEA. Written as DNA, the CDR3 is TGTGCCAGCAGCTTAGACGGGAGTCAGTTCTTC. Residues: CASSLDGSQFF.